The rows below give T cell receptor beta chains drawn from one sample of a study of blood T cell repertoires in COVID-19. The method was immunoSEQ multiplex PCR; TCRdb's version includes in-frame clones alone and lacks a portion of them. The repertoire holds fewer than 200,000 clones, with approximately 86% as singletons. The sequencing sample was made of peripheral blood. Every receptor here comes from a woman older than 75 with COVID-19, enrolled during active disease. CDR3s include the opening cysteine and the closing phenylalanine or tryptophan. The D gene is left open where the match is weak. Clone size is not always given. Where it is, it says once, few, many or a class for expanded clones.

J gene,D gene,V gene,clone size,CDR3 DNA,CDR3 protein
TRBJ2-7,TRBD1,TRBV18,.,TGTGCCAGCTCTCCGTACCGGGACAGCTTTTCCTACGAGCAGTACTTC,CASSPYRDSFSYEQYF
TRBJ1-1,.,TRBV29-1,.,TGCAGCGTTGAACGGTCCCAAAACACTGAAGCTTTCTTT,CSVERSQNTEAFF
TRBJ2-7,.,TRBV18,once,TGTGCCAGCTCACGGGAGAACTACGAGCAGTACTTC,CASSRENYEQYF
TRBJ1-1,.,TRBV7-9,.,TGTGCCAGCAGGGTGGTGGGGACTCTGTCGACTGAAGCTTTCTTT,CASRVVGTLSTEAFF
TRBJ2-4,.,TRBV5-1,.,TGCGCCAGCAGCTTAGAGTTAGGAGGAAAGAACATTCAGTACTTC,CASSLELGGKNIQYF
TRBJ2-1,TRBD2,TRBV15,.,TGTGCCACCAGCAGAGGTAATAGCGGGGGGGCCACTGAGCAGTTCTTC,CATSRGNSGGATEQFF
TRBJ1-5,.,TRBV6-1,.,TGTGCCAGCAGTGATGCGGGCAATCAGCCCCAGCATTTT,CASSDAGNQPQHF
TRBJ2-3,TRBD1,TRBV27,.,TGTGCCAGCAGTGGACAGGGGGCGTCAAATACGCAGTATTTT,CASSGQGASNTQYF
TRBJ1-5,.,TRBV6-5,once,TGTGCCAGCCGGTCGTTGCGCAATCAGCCCCAGCATTTT,CASRSLRNQPQHF
TRBJ2-2,.,TRBV7-9,.,TGTGCCCTCCAGGAGGCAATCCCGAACACCGGGGAGCTGTTTTTT,CALQEAIPNTGELFF
TRBJ1-1,.,TRBV5-1,.,TGCGCCAGCAGCTTGGATGGGGGGAGCACTGAAGCTTTCTTT,CASSLDGGSTEAFF
TRBJ2-7,.,TRBV6-5,.,TGTGCCAGCAGTTTTGACAGGAGCTCCTACGAGCAGTACTTC,CASSFDRSSYEQYF
TRBJ1-5,TRBD1,TRBV5-1,.,TGCGCCAGCAGCCCGGGACAGATAAATCAGCCCCAGCATTTT,CASSPGQINQPQHF
TRBJ2-3,TRBD2,TRBV7-9,.,TGTGCCAGCAGCGCCCTAAGCGGGGGAGATACGCAGTATTTT,CASSALSGGDTQYF
TRBJ1-2,.,TRBV28,.,TGTGCCAGCAGTTTGGGGCAGAGAAACTATGGCTACACCTTC,CASSLGQRNYGYTF
TRBJ1-5,.,TRBV7-2,.,TGTGCCAGCAGCCCAGTATGGCGCAATCAGCCCCAGCATTTT,CASSPVWRNQPQHF
TRBJ2-1,.,TRBV3-1/TRBV3-2,.,TGTGCCAGCAGCCAATCTAGCTCCTATGAGCAGTTCTTC,CASSQSSSYEQFF
TRBJ1-4,.,TRBV19,.,TGTGCCAGTAGTATACAGGGAAATGAAAAACTGTTTTTT,CASSIQGNEKLFF
TRBJ2-7,TRBD1,TRBV6-2/TRBV6-3,.,TGTGCCAGCAGTTGGACCAGGGGGTACGAGCAGTACTTC,CASSWTRGYEQYF
TRBJ2-1,TRBD2,TRBV7-6,.,TGTGCCAGCAGCCAGGGACTAGCGGGGCCAACAAGTTACAATGAGCAGTTCTTC,CASSQGLAGPTSYNEQFF
TRBJ1-1,.,TRBV3-1/TRBV3-2,.,TGTGCCAGCAGCCCTTCTCCCACTGAAGCTTTCTTT,CASSPSPTEAFF
TRBJ1-2,.,TRBV20-1,few,TGCAGTGCTAGAGACCAAAATGGCTACACCTTC,CSARDQNGYTF
TRBJ2-5,TRBD1,TRBV6-6,.,TGTGCCAGCAAAGACAGGGGCCGGGAGACCCAGTACTTC,CASKDRGRETQYF
TRBJ1-3,.,TRBV5-6,.,TGTGCCAGCAGCATCAGGGGCACTGGAAACACCATATATTTT,CASSIRGTGNTIYF
TRBJ1-1,.,TRBV3-1/TRBV3-2,.,TGTGCCAGCAGGCCCAGTGGCCTGAACACTGAAGCTTTCTTT,CASRPSGLNTEAFF
TRBJ2-7,TRBD1,TRBV4-2,.,TGTGCCAGCAGCCAAGTCACGGGACAGGGAGCTACGAAGCAGTACTTC,CASSQVTGQGATKQYF
TRBJ1-2,.,TRBV2,.,TGTGCCAGCAGTTATTTGTCTTATTATGGCTACACCTTC,CASSYLSYYGYTF
TRBJ1-3,.,TRBV11-2,.,TGTGCCAGCAGCTCCCCCGCGGTTGGAAACACCATATATTTT,CASSSPAVGNTIYF
TRBJ1-2,TRBD1,TRBV27,.,TGTGCCAGCCAGCCAGACAGGGGTGATGGCTACACCTTC,CASQPDRGDGYTF
TRBJ2-5,TRBD2,TRBV2,.,TGTGCCAGCAGTACAGCGGGGTTGAGGACCCAGTACTTC,CASSTAGLRTQYF
TRBJ2-5,TRBD2,TRBV6-1,.,TGTGCCAGCAGTGAACCCACTAGCGGGAGTTGGGAGACCCAGTACTTC,CASSEPTSGSWETQYF
TRBJ2-7,TRBD2,TRBV5-1,.,TGCGCCAGCAGCACTCAACCCTCTAGCGGGGAAAACGAGCAGTACTTC,CASSTQPSSGENEQYF